This is a list of T cell receptor beta chains from one sample in a study of response to subunit inactivated influenza vaccine. TCRdb called the RT-PCR reads again in MiXCR, with one record for every CDR3 protein. The sample includes 650,000 to 850,000 distinct CDR3 sequences, roughly 13% of them seen just once. The input for sequencing was PBMCs from blood, taken less than 15 days before vaccination. These receptors came from a man between 50 and 59 years old who received an inactivated influenza vaccine. The CDR3 runs from the conserved cysteine through the conserved F or W. Each record gives: clone size, J gene, CDR3 length, D gene, V gene, CDR3 DNA, CDR3 protein. The D gene is left open where the match is weak. Size is stated for part of the rows, as once, few or many counts, or as a class when the clone is expanded.

.	TRBJ2-1	18	TRBD2	TRBV10-3	TGTGCCATCAGGGCTGGGACTAGCGACTTTAGCTCCTACAATGAGCAGTTCTTC	CAIRAGTSDFSSYNEQFF
few	TRBJ2-3	13	TRBD2	TRBV30	TGTGCCGGAACTAGCGGGAGTGCAGATACGCAGTATTTT	CAGTSGSADTQYF
many	TRBJ2-3	12	.	TRBV4-3	TGCGCCAGCAGCAAGAATGCAGATACGCAGTATTTT	CASSKNADTQYF
many	TRBJ1-4	12	.	TRBV18	TGTGCCAGCTCACGTCAGACTGAAAAACTGTTTTTT	CASSRQTEKLFF
few	TRBJ2-5	17	TRBD2	TRBV6-5	TGTGCCAGCAGTTACTCGAAACTAGCGGGAGACCAAGAGACCCAGTACTTC	CASSYSKLAGDQETQYF
.	TRBJ2-7	14	TRBD1	TRBV7-2	TGTGCCAGCAGCCAACGACAGGGAATCTACGAGCAGTACTTC	CASSQRQGIYEQYF
few	TRBJ2-1	14	.	TRBV30	TGTGCCTGGGTCCCAGGGAGCTCCTACAATGAGCAGTTCTTC	CAWVPGSSYNEQFF
few	TRBJ2-7	16	.	TRBV19	TGTGCCAGTAGTACGACCGGGACATCAAGCTCCTACGAGCAGTACTTC	CASSTTGTSSSYEQYF
few	TRBJ2-2	17	TRBD1	TRBV4-1	TGCGCCAGCAGCCAAGGAGCGAGACAGGGTAGCACCGGGGAGCTGTTTTTT	CASSQGARQGSTGELFF
.	TRBJ2-7	15	.	TRBV11-2	TGTGCCAGCAGCTTAGTTCGGGGAACGGCCTACGAGCAGTACTTC	CASSLVRGTAYEQYF
once	TRBJ1-6	15	TRBD1	TRBV4-2	TGTGCCAGCAGCCATATTGGACAGGGTGATTCACCCCTCCACTTT	CASSHIGQGDSPLHF
many	TRBJ2-5	13	TRBD1	TRBV6-5	TGTGCCAGCAGTTATGACAGGGGGAAGACCCAGTACTTC	CASSYDRGKTQYF
few	TRBJ1-6	15	TRBD1	TRBV14	TGTGCCAGCAGCCAAGAGAGGGGGCGAAATTCACCCCTCCACTTT	CASSQERGRNSPLHF
.	TRBJ2-2	14	.	TRBV24-1	TGTGCCACCAGTGGGGGGACGAACACCGGGGAGCTGTTTTTT	CATSGGTNTGELFF
.	TRBJ2-1	14	TRBD1	TRBV6-2/TRBV6-3	TGTGCCAGCACCTGGACAGGGAATACGGATGAGCAGTTCTTC	CASTWTGNTDEQFF
.	TRBJ2-1	11	.	TRBV5-1	TGCGCCAGCAGCTCCCAGGGTGAGCAGTTCTTC	CASSSQGEQFF
many	TRBJ2-1	16	.	TRBV28	TGTGCCAGCAGTTCCGCATTGCTGCGGCTCTACAATGAGCAGTTCTTC	CASSSALLRLYNEQFF
few	TRBJ2-1	17	TRBD1	TRBV20-1	TGCTGTGCTAGAGGTTACCACCGGGACAGGGACTACAATGAGCAGTTCTTC	CCARGYHRDRDYNEQFF
.	TRBJ2-7	13	TRBD1	TRBV20-1	TGCAGTGCTAAGACAGGGTCCCTTTACGAGCAGTACTTC	CSAKTGSLYEQYF
.	TRBJ2-3	17	.	TRBV7-9	TGTGCCAGCAGCTTAGGGCAGGACCCTGCAAGCACAGATACGCAGTATTTT	CASSLGQDPASTDTQYF
few	TRBJ2-5	15	TRBD2	TRBV5-4	TGTGCCAGCAGCCCCAGCGGGGGCCTCCAAGAGACCCAGTACTTC	CASSPSGGLQETQYF
few	TRBJ2-2	17	TRBD2	TRBV12-3/TRBV12-4	TGTGCCAGCAGTCCATCTGGGGCGGGAGTTTACACCGGGGAGCTGTTTTTT	CASSPSGAGVYTGELFF
.	TRBJ2-3	16	TRBD1	TRBV18	TGTGCCAGCTCACCGCTCCGGGACAGGCCAGGAGATACGCAGTATTTT	CASSPLRDRPGDTQYF
many	TRBJ2-4	13	.	TRBV10-3	TGTGCCATCAGTGTAGGGGGCAAAAACATTCAGTACTTC	CAISVGGKNIQYF
many	TRBJ2-2	14	TRBD1	TRBV5-1	TGCGCCAGCAGACAGGGGGCTGGTACCGGGGAGCTGTTTTTT	CASRQGAGTGELFF
few	TRBJ2-1	13	.	TRBV20-1	TGCAGTGTTCTCGTGAGCTCCTACAATGAGCAGTTCTTC	CSVLVSSYNEQFF
.	TRBJ2-5	14	TRBD1	TRBV28	TGTGCCAGCAGCGAACCAGGGGGCAGGGAGACCCAGTACTTC	CASSEPGGRETQYF
many	TRBJ2-1	14	TRBD2	TRBV5-1	TGCGCCAGCAGCCTGGGGACTAGCGGTAATGAGCAGTTCTTC	CASSLGTSGNEQFF
few	TRBJ2-6	15	.	TRBV4-3	TGCGCCAGCAGCCAAGACGGTGCCGGGGCCAACGTCCTGACTTTC	CASSQDGAGANVLTF
.	TRBJ1-2	13	.	TRBV14	TGTGCCAGCAGCCAAGATCCCAGCTATGGCTACACCTTC	CASSQDPSYGYTF
many	TRBJ2-2	16	.	TRBV9	TGTGCCAGCAGCGTAGGACCCAGGGGTTACACCGGGGAGCTGTTTTTT	CASSVGPRGYTGELFF
many	TRBJ1-1	14	TRBD1	TRBV7-9	TGTGCCAGCAGCTTACAGACCGGGACAGAAGCGGCTTTCTTT	CASSLQTGTEAAFF
few	TRBJ1-1	13	.	TRBV12-3/TRBV12-4	TGTGCCAGCAGTCTCGGGACCCCCACTGAAGCTTTCTTT	CASSLGTPTEAFF
.	TRBJ2-7	13	.	TRBV29-1	TGCAGCGTTCCGGGACGGTACTCCTACGAGCAGTACTTC	CSVPGRYSYEQYF
few	TRBJ1-1	14	TRBD1	TRBV12-3/TRBV12-4	TGTGCCAGCAGTATCGGACAGGGACACACTGAAGCTTTCTTT	CASSIGQGHTEAFF
.	TRBJ2-3	17	TRBD2	TRBV6-5	TGTGCCAGCAGTCACGGGGGGATCCGGCAAAACACAGATACGCAGTATTTT	CASSHGGIRQNTDTQYF